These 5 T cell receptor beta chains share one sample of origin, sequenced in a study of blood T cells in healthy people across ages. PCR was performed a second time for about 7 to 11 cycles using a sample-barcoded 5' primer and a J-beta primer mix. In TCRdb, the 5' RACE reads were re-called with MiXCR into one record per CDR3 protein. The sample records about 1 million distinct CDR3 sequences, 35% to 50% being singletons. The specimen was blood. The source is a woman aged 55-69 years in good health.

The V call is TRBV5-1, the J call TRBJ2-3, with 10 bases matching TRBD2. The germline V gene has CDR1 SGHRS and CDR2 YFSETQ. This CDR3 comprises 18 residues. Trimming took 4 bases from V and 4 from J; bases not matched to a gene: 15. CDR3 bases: TGCGCCAGCAGCCCGCGGCGGGGGACTAGCGCATTCCCAGATACGCAGTATTTT. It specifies CASSPRRGTSAFPDTQYF.

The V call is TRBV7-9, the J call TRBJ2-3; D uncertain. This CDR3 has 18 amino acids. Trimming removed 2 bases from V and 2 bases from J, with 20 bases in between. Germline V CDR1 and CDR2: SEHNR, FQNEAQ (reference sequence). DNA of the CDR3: TGTGCCAGCAGCTTACTTAGAGGCGGAATCCGACCCACAGATACGCAGTATTTT. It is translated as CASSLLRGGIRPTDTQYF. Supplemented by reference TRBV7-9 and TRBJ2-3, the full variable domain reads DTGVSQNPRHKITKRGQNVTFRCDPISEHNRLYWYRQTLGQGPEFLTYFQNEAQLEKSRLLSDRFSAERPKGSFSTLEIQRTEQGDSAMYLCASSLLRGGIRPTDTQYFGPGTRLTVL.

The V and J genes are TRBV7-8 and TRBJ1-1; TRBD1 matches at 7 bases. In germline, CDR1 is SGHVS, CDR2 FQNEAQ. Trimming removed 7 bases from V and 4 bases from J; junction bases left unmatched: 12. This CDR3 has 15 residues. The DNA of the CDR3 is TGTGCCAGCACCCTCAGACCCGGACAGGTCACTGAAGCTTTCTTT. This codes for CASTLRPGQVTEAFF.

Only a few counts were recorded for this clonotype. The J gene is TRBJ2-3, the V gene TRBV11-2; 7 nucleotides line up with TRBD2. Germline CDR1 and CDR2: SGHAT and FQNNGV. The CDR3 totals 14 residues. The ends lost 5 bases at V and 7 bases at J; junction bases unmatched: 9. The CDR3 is CASSPLGLSYTQYF. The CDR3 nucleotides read TGTGCCAGCAGCCCCTTGGGACTATCTTATACGCAGTATTTT.

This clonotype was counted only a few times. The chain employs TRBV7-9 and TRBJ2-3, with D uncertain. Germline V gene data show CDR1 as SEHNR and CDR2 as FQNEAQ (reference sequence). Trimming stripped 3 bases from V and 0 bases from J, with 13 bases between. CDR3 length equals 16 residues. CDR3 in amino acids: CASSFIPITSTDTQYF. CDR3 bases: TGTGCCAGCAGCTTCATACCTATCACTAGCACAGATACGCAGTATTTT.